The 3 T cell receptor beta chains presented below share a single source sample, sequenced in a study of OX40 agonist ivuxolimab in advanced cancers. Sequencing used immunoSEQ multiplex PCR; TCRdb keeps in-frame clones, though not all of them. The sample carries about 22,000 clones, about 83% recorded once. The starting material was CD4+ or CD8+ T cells sorted from blood, obtained in a trial of the OX40 agonist ivuxolimab. These receptor sequences come from an adult with an advanced solid tumor such as melanoma, head and neck, liver or kidney cancer.

The J gene is TRBJ2-2, the V gene TRBV30, with 9 nucleotides matching TRBD1. CDR3 size: 12 residues. V lost 3 bases to trimming and J lost 9 bases; unmatched junction nucleotides: 2. The V gene's germline CDR1 is GTSNPN and CDR2 SVGIG (reference sequence). The DNA of the CDR3 is TGTGCCTGGAGACAGGGGGCGCGGGAGCTGTTTTTT. This gives the protein CAWRQGARELFF. The complete variable domain, with remaining parts taken from reference TRBV30 and TRBJ2-2, reads SQTIHQWPATLVQPVGSPLSLECTVEGTSNPNLYWYRQAAGRGLQLLFYSVGIGQISSEVPQNLSASRPQDRQFILSSKKLLLSDSGFYLCAWRQGARELFFGEGSRLTVL.

The chain has TRBV6-5 and TRBJ2-7; 7 positions agree with TRBD1. Trimming took 2 bases from V and 5 from J; bases not matched to a gene: 6. The CDR3 has 14 amino acids. Germline values: CDR1 MNHEY, CDR2 SVGAGI. The CDR3 coding sequence is TGTGCCAGCAGTTACCAACCGACAGGGAACGAGCAGTACTTC. As protein: CASSYQPTGNEQYF.

The chain links TRBV28 to TRBJ2-1, with TRBD1 matching 8 bases. CDR3 length: 14 residues. CDR1 is MDHEN, CDR2 SYDVKM, per germline. Trimming removed 2 bases from V and 8 bases from J; junction bases left unmatched: 5. CDR3 amino acids: CASSLGTGGYEQFF. The CDR3 DNA is TGTGCCAGCAGTTTAGGGACAGGTGGGTATGAGCAGTTCTTC. The variable domain in full, with the rest retrieved from reference TRBV28 and TRBJ2-1, is DVKVTQSSRYLVKRTGEKVFLECVQDMDHENMFWYRQDPGLGLRLIYFSYDVKMKEKGDIPEGYSVSREKKERFSLILESASTNQTSMYLCASSLGTGGYEQFFGPGTRLTVL.